A selection of T cell receptor beta chains follows, all from one sample in a study of blood T cell repertoires in COVID-19. Profiling relied on immunoSEQ multiplex PCR, and the TCRdb table lists in-frame clones only, not all of them. The sample holds approximately 81,000 clones, 70% to 90% seen once. The sample was peripheral blood. These receptors were taken from a man aged 65 to 79 with active or convalescent COVID-19. The CDR3 runs from the conserved cysteine through the conserved F or W. D genes are given only for firm matches. Clone size, where shown, is once, few, many, or a class for clones that have expanded.

J: TRBJ1-2; D: .; size: once; V: TRBV9; CDR3: CASSVGRANYGYTF; DNA: TGTGCCAGCAGCGTAGGGAGGGCTAACTATGGCTACACCTTC
J: TRBJ1-1; D: .; size: .; V: TRBV12-3/TRBV12-4; CDR3: CASSIQGNTEAFF; DNA: TGTGCCAGCAGTATCCAGGGGAACACTGAAGCTTTCTTT
J: TRBJ1-1; D: TRBD1; size: .; V: TRBV30; CDR3: CAWWTGGGRGAFF; DNA: TGTGCCTGGTGGACAGGGGGAGGTCGAGGAGCTTTCTTT
J: TRBJ1-4; D: TRBD1; size: once; V: TRBV5-6; CDR3: CASSLVVTGMEEKLFF; DNA: TGTGCCAGCAGCTTGGTGGTGACAGGGATGGAAGAAAAACTGTTTTTT
J: TRBJ1-2; D: .; size: .; V: TRBV4-3; CDR3: CASSQDTAGATGYTF; DNA: TGCGCCAGCAGCCAGGATACAGCAGGGGCAACTGGCTACACCTTC
J: TRBJ1-2; D: TRBD1; size: once; V: TRBV7-9; CDR3: CASSLTDREDGYTF; DNA: TGTGCCAGCAGCTTAACGGACAGGGAGGATGGCTACACCTTC
J: TRBJ1-1; D: TRBD1; size: .; V: TRBV6-6; CDR3: CASSYLGGAKTEAFF; DNA: TGTGCCAGCAGTTACCTAGGGGGCGCGAAAACTGAAGCTTTCTTT
J: TRBJ2-1; D: TRBD2; size: few; V: TRBV4-3; CDR3: CASSQLAGGLTMNEQFF; DNA: TGCGCCAGCAGCCAACTAGCGGGGGGCTTAACTATGAATGAGCAGTTCTTC
J: TRBJ2-7; D: TRBD1; size: .; V: TRBV10-3; CDR3: CAIRTGTAETYEQYF; DNA: TGTGCCATTCGAACCGGGACAGCCGAAACCTACGAGCAGTACTTC
J: TRBJ2-7; D: TRBD1; size: .; V: TRBV4-3; CDR3: CASSQGQGFYEQYF; DNA: TGCGCCAGCAGCCAGGGACAGGGGTTTTACGAGCAGTACTTC
J: TRBJ1-5; D: .; size: .; V: TRBV30; CDR3: CAWSVRGYNQPQHF; DNA: TGTGCCTGGAGTGTAAGGGGTTACAATCAGCCCCAGCATTTT
J: TRBJ1-1; D: .; size: once; V: TRBV27; CDR3: CASSLQGRSEAFF; DNA: TGTGCCAGCAGTTTACAGGGGCGGAGTGAAGCTTTCTTT
J: TRBJ2-1; D: .; size: .; V: TRBV24-1; CDR3: CATSDPAGGPILNEQFF; DNA: TGTGCCACCAGTGACCCCGCCGGGGGGCCCATCCTCAATGAGCAGTTCTTC
J: TRBJ1-5; D: .; size: few; V: TRBV28; CDR3: CASSFTGFQAQHF; DNA: TGTGCCAGCAGTTTTACCGGATTTCAGGCCCAGCATTTT
J: TRBJ1-2; D: .; size: .; V: TRBV12-3/TRBV12-4; CDR3: CASRPRGYGYTF; DNA: TGTGCCAGCAGACCCAGGGGATATGGCTACACCTTC
J: TRBJ2-3; D: TRBD1; size: .; V: TRBV7-6; CDR3: CASSPEPGQGSTTQYF; DNA: TGTGCCAGCAGTCCGGAACCGGGACAGGGGTCGACTACGCAGTATTTT
J: TRBJ2-5; D: TRBD2; size: .; V: TRBV7-9; CDR3: CASSPTGGAVETQYF; DNA: TGTGCCAGCAGCCCAACCGGGGGGGCCGTAGAGACCCAGTACTTC
J: TRBJ1-4; D: .; size: once; V: TRBV5-1; CDR3: CASSLVGAGGNEKLFF; DNA: TGCGCCAGCAGCCTGGTAGGGGCAGGAGGGAATGAAAAACTGTTTTTT
J: TRBJ2-1; D: TRBD1; size: .; V: TRBV6-5; CDR3: CASRPGQYNEQFF; DNA: TGTGCCAGCAGGCCGGGACAGTACAATGAGCAGTTCTTC
J: TRBJ2-7; D: .; size: .; V: TRBV7-2; CDR3: CASSLDPGAYEQYF; DNA: TGTGCCAGCAGCTTAGATCCGGGGGCCTACGAGCAGTACTTC
J: TRBJ2-3; D: .; size: .; V: TRBV18; CDR3: CASSPRAGISDTQYF; DNA: TGTGCCAGCTCACCACGGGCCGGGATATCGGATACGCAGTATTTT
J: TRBJ1-5; D: .; size: .; V: TRBV7-9; CDR3: CASSQTGDSSNQPQHF; DNA: TGTGCCAGCAGCCAAACCGGCGACAGTAGCAATCAGCCCCAGCATTTT
J: TRBJ1-1; D: .; size: medium-sized; V: TRBV18; CDR3: CASSPLGGGTEAFF; DNA: TGTGCCAGCTCACCACTCGGGGGTGGGACTGAAGCTTTCTTT
J: TRBJ1-6; D: .; size: .; V: TRBV30; CDR3: CAWKAEQNSPLHF; DNA: TGTGCCTGGAAGGCGGAGCAGAATTCACCCCTCCACTTT
J: TRBJ1-1; D: TRBD1; size: .; V: TRBV19; CDR3: CASSPLGTGNTEAFF; DNA: TGTGCCAGTAGTCCATTAGGGACAGGGAACACTGAAGCTTTCTTT
J: TRBJ1-1; D: .; size: .; V: TRBV28; CDR3: CATRLGLLTEAFF; DNA: TGTGCCACCCGCCTTGGGCTCCTCACTGAAGCTTTCTTT
J: TRBJ2-1; D: TRBD2; size: .; V: TRBV5-6; CDR3: CASSPGTSGKQFF; DNA: TGTGCCAGCAGCCCGGGGACTAGCGGCAAGCAGTTCTTC
J: TRBJ2-7; D: TRBD1; size: once; V: TRBV5-1; CDR3: CASRDSSYEQYF; DNA: TGCGCCAGCCGGGACAGCTCCTACGAGCAGTACTTC
J: TRBJ2-3; D: .; size: .; V: TRBV7-9; CDR3: CASSLLDTDTQYF; DNA: TGTGCCAGCAGCTTATTAGACACAGATACGCAGTATTTT
J: TRBJ2-4; D: TRBD1; size: .; V: TRBV4-1; CDR3: CASSQETGVAKNIQYF; DNA: TGCGCCAGCAGCCAAGAGACAGGGGTAGCCAAAAACATTCAGTACTTC
J: TRBJ1-5; D: TRBD1; size: .; V: TRBV7-9; CDR3: CASSNWDRGQPQHF; DNA: TGTGCCAGCAGCAACTGGGACAGGGGACAGCCCCAGCATTTT
J: TRBJ2-5; D: .; size: .; V: TRBV11-3; CDR3: CASSLGFGETQYF; DNA: TGTGCCAGCAGCCTCGGGTTCGGGGAGACCCAGTACTTC
J: TRBJ1-1; D: TRBD1; size: .; V: TRBV5-4; CDR3: CASSFRQGFTEAFF; DNA: TGTGCCAGCAGCTTCAGACAGGGGTTCACTGAAGCTTTCTTT
J: TRBJ1-1; D: .; size: .; V: TRBV12-3/TRBV12-4; CDR3: CASSLHGTEAFF; DNA: TGTGCCAGCAGTTTACACGGTACTGAAGCTTTCTTT
J: TRBJ1-3; D: TRBD1; size: .; V: TRBV7-2; CDR3: CASSLLGTGAGNTIYF; DNA: TGTGCCAGCAGCTTATTAGGGACAGGTGCTGGAAACACCATATATTTT
J: TRBJ2-2; D: .; size: few; V: TRBV11-3; CDR3: CASSSGGPNTGELFF; DNA: TGTGCCAGCAGCTCCGGAGGACCAAACACCGGGGAGCTGTTTTTT
J: TRBJ1-5; D: .; size: .; V: TRBV5-5; CDR3: CASSETGGSQPQHF; DNA: TGTGCCAGCAGCGAGACAGGCGGGAGTCAGCCCCAGCATTTT
J: TRBJ1-4; D: TRBD1; size: .; V: TRBV7-9; CDR3: CASSLRTGGEEREKLFF; DNA: TGTGCCAGCAGCTTACGTACAGGGGGAGAAGAACGGGAAAAACTGTTTTTT
J: TRBJ1-1; D: .; size: .; V: TRBV15; CDR3: CATSAHPWNTEAFF; DNA: TGTGCCACCAGCGCACACCCCTGGAACACTGAAGCTTTCTTT
J: TRBJ1-1; D: TRBD1; size: few; V: TRBV4-1; CDR3: CASSQEGGRATTEAFF; DNA: TGCGCCAGCAGCCAAGAAGGGGGCAGGGCAACTACTGAAGCTTTCTTT
J: TRBJ2-6; D: .; size: .; V: TRBV9; CDR3: CASSVWVGDFSGANVLTF; DNA: TGTGCCAGCAGCGTCTGGGTCGGGGATTTCTCTGGGGCCAACGTCCTGACTTTC
J: TRBJ1-5; D: .; size: .; V: TRBV7-8; CDR3: CASSLLLVVGVDQPQHF; DNA: TGTGCCAGCAGCTTACTCCTGGTGGTAGGGGTGGATCAGCCCCAGCATTTT
J: TRBJ1-1; D: .; size: .; V: TRBV7-8; CDR3: CASSFDYDGTGTEAFF; DNA: TGTGCCAGCAGCTTCGATTACGACGGAACAGGGACTGAAGCTTTCTTT
J: TRBJ1-2; D: TRBD1; size: .; V: TRBV10-3; CDR3: CAISGQGPAANYGYTF; DNA: TGTGCCATCAGCGGACAGGGGCCGGCCGCTAACTATGGCTACACCTTC
J: TRBJ2-3; D: TRBD2; size: once; V: TRBV7-2; CDR3: CASSFSGGNKDTQYF; DNA: TGTGCCAGCAGCTTTAGCGGGGGAAACAAAGATACGCAGTATTTT
J: TRBJ1-1; D: .; size: .; V: TRBV27; CDR3: CASSSQGITEAFF; DNA: TGTGCCAGCAGTTCACAGGGTATAACTGAAGCTTTCTTT
J: TRBJ1-5; D: .; size: few; V: TRBV5-1; CDR3: CASSIQGDQPQHF; DNA: TGCGCCAGCAGCATACAGGGAGATCAGCCCCAGCATTTT
J: TRBJ1-2; D: .; size: .; V: TRBV7-2; CDR3: CASSVGPGNYGYTF; DNA: TGTGCCAGCAGCGTTGGTCCGGGGAACTATGGCTACACCTTC
J: TRBJ2-7; D: TRBD2; size: .; V: TRBV2; CDR3: CASTLEERGILYF; DNA: TGTGCCAGCACCCTGGAGGAGCGGGGGATACTGTACTTC
J: TRBJ1-2; D: TRBD1; size: .; V: TRBV5-1; CDR3: CASSPGDRASYGYTF; DNA: TGCGCCAGCAGCCCCGGGGACAGGGCCTCCTATGGCTACACCTTC
J: TRBJ2-3; D: .; size: .; V: TRBV4-3; CDR3: CASSQLLGVDTQYF; DNA: TGCGCCAGCAGCCAGCTATTGGGCGTGGATACGCAGTATTTT
J: TRBJ1-3; D: .; size: .; V: TRBV5-1; CDR3: CASSLFSGAGNTIYF; DNA: TGCGCCAGCAGCTTGTTTTCCGGAGCTGGAAACACCATATATTTT
J: TRBJ2-1; D: .; size: .; V: TRBV3-1/TRBV3-2; CDR3: CASSLRERAFYNEQFF; DNA: TGTGCCAGCAGCCTTAGGGAGAGGGCTTTCTACAATGAGCAGTTCTTC
J: TRBJ1-2; D: TRBD1; size: .; V: TRBV3-1/TRBV3-2; CDR3: CASSQLDRSYYGYTF; DNA: TGTGCCAGCAGCCAACTGGACAGGTCCTACTATGGCTACACCTTC
J: TRBJ2-3; D: .; size: .; V: TRBV5-1; CDR3: CASSLVFLTDTQYF; DNA: TGCGCCAGCAGCTTGGTCTTCCTCACAGATACGCAGTATTTT
J: TRBJ2-5; D: TRBD2; size: once; V: TRBV6-2/TRBV6-3; CDR3: CASSYPSVPNPGLDKETQYF; DNA: TGTGCCAGCAGTTACCCGAGCGTCCCGAATCCTGGACTAGATAAAGAGACCCAGTACTTC
J: TRBJ1-1; D: TRBD1; size: .; V: TRBV10-3; CDR3: CAISEGTGTTEAFF; DNA: TGTGCCATCAGTGAGGGGACAGGGACCACTGAAGCTTTCTTT
J: TRBJ2-7; D: .; size: .; V: TRBV7-9; CDR3: CASSLESGAEQYF; DNA: TGTGCCAGCAGCTTAGAATCAGGGGCCGAGCAGTACTTC
J: TRBJ1-6; D: TRBD1; size: once; V: TRBV18; CDR3: CASSVQGAYNSPLHF; DNA: TGTGCCAGCTCAGTACAGGGGGCATACAATTCACCCCTCCACTTT
J: TRBJ1-1; D: .; size: .; V: TRBV21-1; CDR3: CASSKPGQGNTEAFF; DNA: TGTGCCAGCAGCAAGCCGGGACAGGGCAACACTGAAGCTTTCTTT